A selection of T cell receptor beta chains follows, all from one sample in a study of siplizumab effects on memory and regulatory T cells. Assay: immunoSEQ multiplex PCR; the TCRdb copy retains only in-frame clones and omits some. The profile covers some 96,000 clones, with more than 85% appearing a single time and 0.15% taken by the ten largest. The sequencing input was CD4+ T cells sorted from blood. The receptors come from a human donor in good health. Both conserved end residues are part of each CDR3. Fields, in order: clone size, V gene, D gene, J gene, CDR3 DNA, CDR3 protein. D genes are given only for firm matches. Not every row has a clone size; where given, it reads once, few, many or a size class.

>.|TRBV5-1|TRBD2|TRBJ2-5
TGCGCCAGCAGCTTTAGACTAGCGGGGGGTTCTACGGGAGAGACCCAGTACTTC
CASSFRLAGGSTGETQYF
>.|TRBV10-1|.|TRBJ1-1
TGCGCCACGCGGGTTGGGACTGAAGCTTTCTTT
CATRVGTEAFF
>.|TRBV2|TRBD1|TRBJ1-5
TGTGCCAGCAGCCAGGGGGCGAACAATCAGCCCCAGCATTTT
CASSQGANNQPQHF
>.|TRBV4-1|.|TRBJ2-2
TGCGCCAGCAGCCATCGGGGGCGCGGGGAGCTGTTTTTT
CASSHRGRGELFF
>.|TRBV2|.|TRBJ1-2
TGTGCCAGCAAAGGGGGGGGGAGCTATGGCTACACCTTC
CASKGGGSYGYTF
>.|TRBV19|.|TRBJ1-1
TGTGCCAGCCAACTTATCCCCAACGGGAACACTGAAGCTTTCTTT
CASQLIPNGNTEAFF
>.|TRBV27|.|TRBJ2-3
TGTGCCAGCAGATCCGTTTACTGGGGGCAGGGGAGTTCTCGGGATACGCAGTATTTT
CASRSVYWGQGSSRDTQYF
>.|TRBV4-3|.|TRBJ2-1
TGCGCCAGCAGCCCAACAGGGACGGCCTACAATGAGCAGTTCTTC
CASSPTGTAYNEQFF
>.|TRBV11-3|TRBD1|TRBJ1-5
TGTGCCAGCAGCTTAGGACAGGGAGGCAATCAGCCCCAGCATTTT
CASSLGQGGNQPQHF
>.|TRBV14|TRBD1|TRBJ2-7
TGTGCCAGCAGCCGAACTCCGGGACAGGGGTCCTACGAGCAGTACTTC
CASSRTPGQGSYEQYF
>once|TRBV12-2|.|TRBJ1-6
TGTGCAAGTCGACCACAGAGCTCCTATAATTCACCCCTCCACTTT
CASRPQSSYNSPLHF
>once|TRBV7-9|TRBD2|TRBJ2-7
TGTGCCAGCAGCATAGGGACTAGCGGGCCCGGCGGCGAGCAGTACTTC
CASSIGTSGPGGEQYF
>.|TRBV5-1|.|TRBJ1-6
TGCGCCAGCAGCGGAGGGATTATCCATAATTCACCCCTCCACTTT
CASSGGIIHNSPLHF
>.|TRBV7-2|TRBD2|TRBJ2-5
TGTGCCAGCAGCTTAGTAGGTAGCGGGGGGGCTTCGGAGACCCAGTACTTC
CASSLVGSGGASETQYF
>.|TRBV19|.|TRBJ1-1
TGTGCCAGTAGTGACGGCAGGGGCACTGAAGCTTTCTTT
CASSDGRGTEAFF
>.|TRBV5-6|.|TRBJ2-5
TGTGCCAGCAGTCCGGACAGCATGGAGACCCAGTACTTC
CASSPDSMETQYF
>.|TRBV5-1|.|TRBJ1-2
TGCGCCAGCAGCTTAGGAGGGGCGGATGGTGGCTACACCTTC
CASSLGGADGGYTF
>.|TRBV7-3|.|TRBJ1-6
TGTGCCAGCAGCCCAAGTGAAGGGCCCAATTCACCCCTCCACTTT
CASSPSEGPNSPLHF
>.|TRBV28|.|TRBJ2-3
TGTGCCAGCAGGAAAGGGGGTCCCACAGATACGCAGTATTTT
CASRKGGPTDTQYF
>.|TRBV28|TRBD2|TRBJ2-3
TGTGCCAGCAGTTTGGTGGGGAGGGGAGATACGCAGTATTTT
CASSLVGRGDTQYF
>.|TRBV6-6|TRBD2|TRBJ2-7
TGTGCCAGCAGTTACAATTTAGCGGGTATCTACGAGCAGTACTTC
CASSYNLAGIYEQYF
>.|TRBV11-3|TRBD2|TRBJ2-3
TGTGCCAGCAGCTTGGGACTAGCGGGGGGGGGAGATACGCAGTATTTT
CASSLGLAGGGDTQYF
>once|TRBV2|TRBD2|TRBJ2-1
TGTGCCAGCAGGGGACTAGCGGGCTCCTACAATGAGCAGTTCTTC
CASRGLAGSYNEQFF
>once|TRBV7-9|TRBD1|TRBJ1-1
TGTGCCAGCAGCTTGACAGGGGAGGTGTTGGAAGCTTTCTTT
CASSLTGEVLEAFF
>.|TRBV7-9|TRBD2|TRBJ2-7
TGTGCCAGCAGCGCCCGACTAGCCCCCTACGAGCAGTACTTC
CASSARLAPYEQYF
>.|TRBV7-6|.|TRBJ2-2
TGTGCCAGCTCCGATAGGGGGGGGTTAACCGGGGAGCTGTTTTTT
CASSDRGGLTGELFF
>.|TRBV4-2|.|TRBJ1-2
TGTGCCAGCAGCCAAGTGGGAGGCAACCAGGGCTACACCTTC
CASSQVGGNQGYTF
>.|TRBV7-2|TRBD1|TRBJ2-7
TGTGCCAGCAGCGGGGGACAGGGGGGTTCCTACGAGCAGTACTTC
CASSGGQGGSYEQYF
>.|TRBV7-2|.|TRBJ2-7
TGTGCCAGCAGCTTAGCGATGGGGGGTTTCTACGAGCAGTACTTC
CASSLAMGGFYEQYF
>.|TRBV5-1|.|TRBJ1-1
TGCGCCAGCAGCTTGGGTCGGGGGGACACTGAAGCTTTCTTT
CASSLGRGDTEAFF
>.|TRBV5-4|.|TRBJ2-3
TGTGCCAGCAGCTCACGGGGGAGCACAGATACGCAGTATTTT
CASSSRGSTDTQYF
>.|TRBV7-9|TRBD1|TRBJ2-1
TGTGCCAGCAGCTTAGCGTTGACAGGGGGTGAGCAGTTCTTC
CASSLALTGGEQFF
>.|TRBV6-1|.|TRBJ2-7
TGTGCCAGCAGTGAAGCCTACGAGCAGTACTTC
CASSEAYEQYF
>.|TRBV14|.|TRBJ1-3
TGTGCCAGCAGCCAGGGGAATACTGGAAACACCATATATTTT
CASSQGNTGNTIYF
>.|TRBV5-4|TRBD1|TRBJ2-7
TGTGCCAGCACCAGGGACAGATTCTCCTACGAGCAGTACTTC
CASTRDRFSYEQYF
>.|TRBV25-1|.|TRBJ1-4
TGTGCCAGCAGTGAAGGTATCGGCGGCAGGGGTGAAAAACTGTTTTTT
CASSEGIGGRGEKLFF
>.|TRBV9|.|TRBJ2-2
TGTGCCAGCAGCGTAGGCCCTAGGGGAAACACCGGGGAGCTGTTTTTT
CASSVGPRGNTGELFF
>.|TRBV7-3|TRBD1|TRBJ2-5
TGTGCCAGCAGCCACGGACAGGGACGGCGAGAGACCCAGTACTTC
CASSHGQGRRETQYF
>.|TRBV27|.|TRBJ1-6
TGTGCCAGCAGTTTCTACAACCCGAATTCACCCCTCCACTTT
CASSFYNPNSPLHF
>.|TRBV6-4|.|TRBJ1-6
TGTGCCAGCAGTGACTCGACCGCCTTTGGATCACCCCTCCACTTT
CASSDSTAFGSPLHF
>.|TRBV18|TRBD2|TRBJ2-5
TGTGCCAGCTCACCGAGAAAGACTAGCGGGGGGGCCGAGACCCAGTACTTC
CASSPRKTSGGAETQYF
>.|TRBV5-1|.|TRBJ2-5
TGCGCCAGCAGCCCTCGGACAGAACAAGAGACCCAGTACTTC
CASSPRTEQETQYF
>.|TRBV5-4|.|TRBJ2-3
TGTGCCAGCAGCTTGAAATTAGGGCAGGTCACAGATACGCAGTATTTT
CASSLKLGQVTDTQYF
>.|TRBV14|.|TRBJ1-2
TGTGCCAGCAGCCAAACTACGAAGAAGAATGGCTACACCTTC
CASSQTTKKNGYTF
>.|TRBV19|TRBD1|TRBJ1-3
TGTGCCCTGACAGGGAGGCAGTCGGGAAACACCATATATTTT
CALTGRQSGNTIYF